A selection of T cell receptor beta chains follows, all from one sample in a study of T cell changes during pregnancy in multiple sclerosis. Libraries were prepared by immunoSEQ multiplex PCR; TCRdb keeps only in-frame clonotypes and omits some of them. Among around 50,000 clones listed, 87% were seen once. Specimen: peripheral blood from another person, used as feeder cells. Receptors originate from a human donor whose cells served as feeder cells for cultures in a pregnancy study. CDR3s include the opening cysteine and the closing phenylalanine or tryptophan. The D gene is left open where the match is weak. The listing skips clone size in some rows; elsewhere it reads once, few, many or a size class.

TRBV19	15	-	TRBJ2-3	-	TGTGCCAGTAGTATCAATGACGGGTTCACAGATACGCAGTATTTT	CASSINDGFTDTQYF
TRBV15	16	TRBD1	TRBJ1-5	-	TGTGCCACCAGCAGAGATAAGGGGGCGCGGAGTCAGCCCCAGCATTTT	CATSRDKGARSQPQHF
TRBV25-1	14	-	TRBJ2-2	-	TGTGCCAGCAGTTGGGGGGCGAACACCGGGGAGCTGTTTTTT	CASSWGANTGELFF
TRBV25-1	16	TRBD2	TRBJ2-6	-	TGTGCCAGCAGCCCCGGGGGGACCTCTGGGGCCAACGTCCTGACTTTC	CASSPGGTSGANVLTF
TRBV30	14	-	TRBJ1-2	-	TGTGCGGAGGGGGACCACGGAGCTAACTATGGCTACACCTTC	CAEGDHGANYGYTF
TRBV7-2	12	-	TRBJ1-1	-	TGTGCCAGCAGCTTTACCCGCACTGAAGCTTTCTTT	CASSFTRTEAFF
TRBV7-3	15	TRBD2	TRBJ2-7	-	TGTGCCAGCAGCCCAAGACTAGCCTTCTCCTACGAGCAGTACTTC	CASSPRLAFSYEQYF
TRBV28	14	TRBD1	TRBJ1-5	-	TGTGCCAGCAGTCCTGTTAAGGGGGCGGTGCCCCAGCATTTT	CASSPVKGAVPQHF
TRBV19	15	TRBD2	TRBJ2-5	-	TGTGCCAGTAGTATAATACGGGGGGGCGGAGAGACCCAGTACTTC	CASSIIRGGGETQYF
TRBV5-4	12	-	TRBJ2-1	-	TGTGCCAGCAGCCCGGGGCACAATGAGCAGTTCTTC	CASSPGHNEQFF
TRBV5-1	13	-	TRBJ2-7	-	TGCGCCAGCAGCGGTAAGACTCTCCACGAGCAGTACTTC	CASSGKTLHEQYF
TRBV25-1	16	TRBD1	TRBJ2-1	once	TGTGCCAGCAGTGTTACAGGGGGTAAGGGCCACAATGAGCAGTTCTTC	CASSVTGGKGHNEQFF
TRBV7-2	15	-	TRBJ2-7	-	TGTGCCAGCAGCCCAGGGGCCAGGAGCTCCTACGAGCAGTACTTC	CASSPGARSSYEQYF
TRBV18	15	-	TRBJ1-1	-	TGTGCCAGCTCCTTCATGGGACAAGGAGACACTGAAGCTTTCTTT	CASSFMGQGDTEAFF
TRBV12-5	13	-	TRBJ2-1	-	TGTGCTAGTGGTTTGTCCGGGGTCGGCGAGCAGTTCTTC	CASGLSGVGEQFF
TRBV7-2	14	-	TRBJ2-5	-	TGTGCCAGCAGCCCTTACCGGACAGAAGAGACCCAGTACTTC	CASSPYRTEETQYF
TRBV7-9	17	TRBD1	TRBJ1-5	-	TGTGCCAGCAGCTTAGCCTCCGGGACAGGGCGCAATCAGCCCCAGCATTTT	CASSLASGTGRNQPQHF
TRBV4-3	13	-	TRBJ2-3	-	TGCGCCAGCAGCCATTACAACACAGATACGCAGTATTTT	CASSHYNTDTQYF
TRBV7-8	14	-	TRBJ1-6	-	TGTGCCAGCAGCTCGGTCACAGGGTCTTCACCCCTCCACTTT	CASSSVTGSSPLHF
TRBV5-3	14	-	TRBJ2-2	-	TGTGCCAGAAGCACCGACCTAGGGACCGGGGAGCTGTTTTTT	CARSTDLGTGELFF
TRBV28	13	-	TRBJ1-1	-	TGTGCCAGCCGCGGTGGCCTGAACACTGAAGCTTTCTTT	CASRGGLNTEAFF
TRBV27	15	TRBD1	TRBJ2-7	-	TGTGCCAGCAGTTACTCGACAGGGGGCGGCTACGAGCAGTACTTC	CASSYSTGGGYEQYF
TRBV18	14	-	TRBJ1-2	-	TGTGCCAGCTCACCAAAGGCAGGAGGGGATGGCTACACCTTC	CASSPKAGGDGYTF
TRBV7-3	13	-	TRBJ1-1	-	TGTGCCAGCAGGGCGAATCAGAACACTGAAGCTTTCTTT	CASRANQNTEAFF
TRBV6-5	15	-	TRBJ1-4	once	TGTGCCAGCAGCACTTCAGTGGGGTACGGTGAAAAACTGTTTTTT	CASSTSVGYGEKLFF
TRBV4-3	19	TRBD2	TRBJ2-7	-	TGCGCCAGCAGCCAAGATCTGGCTCGCGGGGGGTCTTTATCCTACGAGCAGTACTTC	CASSQDLARGGSLSYEQYF
TRBV4-1	15	TRBD2	TRBJ2-2	-	TGCGCCAGCAGCCAAGGACTAGCGGCCACCGGGGAGCTGTTTTTT	CASSQGLAATGELFF
TRBV25-1	12	-	TRBJ1-2	-	TGTGCCAGCGAAAACAGGGTGAGCGGCTACACCTTC	CASENRVSGYTF
TRBV6-1	14	TRBD1	TRBJ1-4	-	TGTGCCAGCAGTGAGACAGGGTATAATGAAAAACTGTTTTTT	CASSETGYNEKLFF
TRBV7-2	14	-	TRBJ2-3	-	TGTGCCAGCAGCTTGAGCGAGATCACAGATACGCAGTATTTT	CASSLSEITDTQYF
TRBV7-2	16	TRBD2	TRBJ2-2	-	TGTGCCAGCAGCTTAGCAGCGGGGGGACTGAACAGGAAGCTGTTTTTT	CASSLAAGGLNRKLFF
TRBV30	16	-	TRBJ2-3	-	TGTGCCTGGAGGCCTCATGGCCGCATCGTGGGAGATACGCAGTATTTT	CAWRPHGRIVGDTQYF
TRBV7-2	14	-	TRBJ2-1	-	TGTGCCAGCAGCGCCCAAGAGAACTCCAATGAGCAGTTCTTC	CASSAQENSNEQFF
TRBV7-8	16	TRBD2	TRBJ2-7	once	TGTGCCAGCAGCCACCCTAGCGGGCTTCTTCCGAACGAGCAGTACTTC	CASSHPSGLLPNEQYF
TRBV14	14	-	TRBJ2-7	-	TGTGCCAGCTCAACCTCAAATGCGGTTTCCGAGCAGTACTTC	CASSTSNAVSEQYF
TRBV6-5	14	TRBD1	TRBJ2-1	-	TGTGCCAGCAGCCAACAGGGGGCGAGCAATGAGCAGTTCTTC	CASSQQGASNEQFF
TRBV7-2	15	-	TRBJ2-2	-	TGTGCCAGCAGCTCGTCGGGAGTGCCCACCGGGGAGCTGTTTTTT	CASSSSGVPTGELFF
TRBV5-6	11	-	TRBJ2-1	-	TGTGCCAGCAGCTTTTTAGATGAGCAGTTCTTC	CASSFLDEQFF
TRBV15	15	TRBD2	TRBJ2-3	-	TGTGCCACCAGCAGAGATAGCGGGAGCCCAGATACGCAGTATTTT	CATSRDSGSPDTQYF
TRBV6-5	14	-	TRBJ2-5	-	TGTGCCAGCAGTTACAACCGGGGCCAAGAGACCCAGTACTTC	CASSYNRGQETQYF
TRBV25-1	13	-	TRBJ2-3	-	TGTGCCAGCAGTGAATCCGGGACAGATACGCAGTATTTT	CASSESGTDTQYF
TRBV28	13	-	TRBJ2-5	-	TGTGCCAGCAGCCCCGGGTTACAAGAGACCCAGTACTTC	CASSPGLQETQYF